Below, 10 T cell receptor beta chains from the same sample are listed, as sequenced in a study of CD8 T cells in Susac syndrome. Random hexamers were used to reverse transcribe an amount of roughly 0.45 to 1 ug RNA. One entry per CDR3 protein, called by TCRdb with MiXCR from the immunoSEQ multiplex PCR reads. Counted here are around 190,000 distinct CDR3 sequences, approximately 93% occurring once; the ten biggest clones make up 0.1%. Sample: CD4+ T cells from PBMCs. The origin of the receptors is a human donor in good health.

CDR3 in DNA: TGCAGTGCCTGGAGGCAAGAGACCCAGTACTTC. Translation gives CSAWRQETQYF. V is TRBV20-1 and J is TRBJ2-5; a weak D match, TRBD2 (5 bases). The V gene's germline CDR1 is DFQATT and CDR2 SNEGSKA (reference sequence). Trimming removed 6 bases at V and 2 bases at J, with 7 bases between. The CDR3 has 11 residues.

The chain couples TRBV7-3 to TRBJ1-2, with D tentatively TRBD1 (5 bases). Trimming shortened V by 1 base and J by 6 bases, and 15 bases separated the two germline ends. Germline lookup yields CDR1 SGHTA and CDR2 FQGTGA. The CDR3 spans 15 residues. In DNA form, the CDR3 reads TGTGCCAGCAGCTTAAGTGGTCTGGGGGGGGATGGCTACACCTTC. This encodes CASSLSGLGGDGYTF.

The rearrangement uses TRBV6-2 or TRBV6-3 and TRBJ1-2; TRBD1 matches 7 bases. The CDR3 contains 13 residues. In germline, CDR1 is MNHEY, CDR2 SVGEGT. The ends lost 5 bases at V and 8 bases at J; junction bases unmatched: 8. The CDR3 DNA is TGTGCCAGCAGTGCACAGGGGTTCGGCGGCTACACCTTC. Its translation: CASSAQGFGGYTF.

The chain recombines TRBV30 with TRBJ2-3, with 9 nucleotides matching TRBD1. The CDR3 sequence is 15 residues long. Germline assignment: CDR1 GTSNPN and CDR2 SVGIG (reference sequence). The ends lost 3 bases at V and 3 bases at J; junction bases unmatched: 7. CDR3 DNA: TGTGCCTGGAGCAGGGGACAGGGCTATACAGATACGCAGTATTTT. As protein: CAWSRGQGYTDTQYF.

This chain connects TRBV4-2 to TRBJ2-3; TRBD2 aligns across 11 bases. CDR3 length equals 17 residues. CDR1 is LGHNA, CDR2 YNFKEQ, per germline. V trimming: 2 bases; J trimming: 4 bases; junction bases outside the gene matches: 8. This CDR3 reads CASSQQARTSGPDTQYF. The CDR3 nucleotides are TGTGCCAGCAGCCAACAAGCAAGGACTAGCGGGCCAGATACGCAGTATTTT.

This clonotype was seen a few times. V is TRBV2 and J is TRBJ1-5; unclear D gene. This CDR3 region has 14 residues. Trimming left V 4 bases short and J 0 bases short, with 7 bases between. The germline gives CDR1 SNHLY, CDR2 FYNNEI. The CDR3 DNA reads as TGTGCCAGCAGTGTGGGCCATAGCAATCAGCCCCAGCATTTT. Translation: CASSVGHSNQPQHF. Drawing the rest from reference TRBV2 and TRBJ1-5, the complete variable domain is EPEVTQTPSHQVTQMGQEVILRCVPISNHLYFYWYRQILGQKVEFLVSFYNNEISEKSEIFDDQFSVERPDGSNFTLKIRSTKLEDSAMYFCASSVGHSNQPQHFGDGTRLSIL.

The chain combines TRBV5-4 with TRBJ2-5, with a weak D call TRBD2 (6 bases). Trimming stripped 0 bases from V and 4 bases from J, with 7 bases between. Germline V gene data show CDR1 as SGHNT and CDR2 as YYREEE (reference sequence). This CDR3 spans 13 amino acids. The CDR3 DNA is TGTGCCAGCAGCTTGGCCGGGGGAGAGACCCAGTACTTC. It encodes CASSLAGGETQYF.

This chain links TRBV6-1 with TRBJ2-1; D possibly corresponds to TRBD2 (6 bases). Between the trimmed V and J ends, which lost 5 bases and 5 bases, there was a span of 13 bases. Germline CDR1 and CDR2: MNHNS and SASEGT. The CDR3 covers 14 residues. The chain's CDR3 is CASSLSGRNNEQFF. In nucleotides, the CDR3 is TGTGCCAGCAGTCTTAGTGGGAGGAACAATGAGCAGTTCTTC.

The CDR3 protein is CASSQSDRGPYGYTF. DNA for the CDR3: TGTGCCAGCAGCCAATCGGACAGGGGGCCTTATGGCTACACCTTC. The V gene is TRBV3-1, the J gene TRBJ1-2; 11 bases agree with TRBD1. Germline CDR1 LGHDT, CDR2 YNNKEL (reference sequence). J was trimmed by 5 bases and V by 2 bases; bases with no gene match: 4. The CDR3 is made up of 15 amino acids.

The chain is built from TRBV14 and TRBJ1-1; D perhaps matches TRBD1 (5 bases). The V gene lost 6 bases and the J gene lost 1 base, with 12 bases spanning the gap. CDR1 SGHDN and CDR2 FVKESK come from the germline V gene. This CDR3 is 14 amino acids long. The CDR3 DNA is TGTGCCAGCAGTCGAGGACAAACGAACACTGAAGCTTTCTTT. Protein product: CASSRGQTNTEAFF.